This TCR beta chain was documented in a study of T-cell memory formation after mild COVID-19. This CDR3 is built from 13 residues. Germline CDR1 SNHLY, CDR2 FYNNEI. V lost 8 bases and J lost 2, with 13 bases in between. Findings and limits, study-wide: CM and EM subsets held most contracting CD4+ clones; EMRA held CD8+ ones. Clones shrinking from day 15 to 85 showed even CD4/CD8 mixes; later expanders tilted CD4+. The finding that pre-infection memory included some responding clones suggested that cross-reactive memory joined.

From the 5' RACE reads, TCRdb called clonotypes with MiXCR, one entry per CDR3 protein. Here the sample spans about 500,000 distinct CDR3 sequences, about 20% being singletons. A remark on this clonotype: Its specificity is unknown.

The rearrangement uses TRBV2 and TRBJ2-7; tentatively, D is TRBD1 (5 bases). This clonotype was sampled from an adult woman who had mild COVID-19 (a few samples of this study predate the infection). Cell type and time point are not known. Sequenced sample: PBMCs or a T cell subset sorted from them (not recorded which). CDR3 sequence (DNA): TGTGCCAGCGGGTCCGACAGTCCCTACGAGCAGTACTTC. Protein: CASGSDSPYEQYF.